The 10 T cell receptor beta chains reported below all come from one sample, sequenced in a study of blood T cell repertoires in COVID-19. TCRdb's table, derived via immunoSEQ multiplex PCR, lists solely in-frame clones and lacks some. In the table there are about 170,000 clones, 65% to 85% of which are singletons. The sample consisted of peripheral blood. The receptors shown here come from a woman aged 55 to 70 with acute or convalescent COVID-19.

The chain is built from TRBV9 and TRBJ1-3; unclear D gene. Germline V gene lookup returns CDR1 SGDLS and CDR2 YYNGEE. The germline V and J ends were trimmed by 0 bases and 4 bases, with 5 bases remaining between them. The CDR3 has 13 residues. The CDR3 loop reads CASSVGQGNTIYF. CDR3 nucleotide sequence: TGTGCCAGCAGCGTAGGGCAGGGAAACACCATATATTTT. The whole variable domain, remainder taken from reference TRBV9 and TRBJ1-3, is DSGVTQTPKHLITATGQRVTLRCSPRSGDLSVYWYQQSLDQGLQFLIQYYNGEERAKGNILERFSAQQFPDLHSELNLSSLELGDSALYFCASSVGQGNTIYFGEGSWLTVV.

V usage is TRBV4-1 and J usage is TRBJ2-1; D may be TRBD2 (5 bases). The germline V and J ends were trimmed by 4 bases and 3 bases, with 10 bases remaining between them. Germline V CDR1 and CDR2: MGHRA, YSYEKL. The CDR3 loop spans 14 amino acids. The CDR3 reads CASSPTGYYNEQFF. The CDR3 nucleotides read TGCGCCAGCAGCCCCACGGGGTACTACAATGAGCAGTTCTTC.

CDR3 bases: TGTGCCAGTAATCAGGGGAGCAATCAGCCCCAGCATTTT. The encoded protein is CASNQGSNQPQHF. The V gene is TRBV19, the J gene TRBJ1-5; D is perhaps TRBD1 (6 bases). Trimming took off 7 bases at V and 1 base at J, with 8 bases between the two ends. The CDR3 covers 13 residues. CDR1 is LNHDA, CDR2 SQIVND, per germline (reference sequence).

The chain carries TRBV11-3 and TRBJ2-1; possible D gene TRBD1, 5 bases. Germline V gene lookup returns CDR1 SGHNT and CDR2 YENEEA. The CDR3 runs 18 residues. V dropped 0 bases and J dropped 0 bases, with 15 bases sitting between them. CDR3 sequence: CASSLDRGGDLSYNEQFF. CDR3 in DNA: TGTGCCAGCAGCTTAGATAGGGGTGGAGACCTCTCCTACAATGAGCAGTTCTTC.

V usage is TRBV5-1 and J usage is TRBJ2-3, with D perhaps TRBD2 (6 bases). CDR3 size: 15 residues. Trimming removed 4 bases at V and 4 bases at J, with 16 bases between. CDR1 is SGHRS, CDR2 YFSETQ, per germline. The CDR3 region is CASSPTRRDSDTQYF. The CDR3 DNA reads as TGCGCCAGCAGCCCGACTAGGAGGGATTCAGATACGCAGTATTTT.

The chain employs TRBV6-4 and TRBJ2-7; 7 positions agree with TRBD1. Trimming removed 6 bases from V and 0 bases from J; junction bases left unmatched: 5. This CDR3 spans 14 amino acids. Germline CDR1 MRHNA, CDR2 SNTAGT. CDR3 sequence: CASSATGSSYEQYF. CDR3 bases: TGTGCCAGCAGCGCGACAGGGAGCTCCTACGAGCAGTACTTC.

This clone is a singleton in its sample. The chain recombines TRBV9 with TRBJ2-2, with D maybe TRBD2 (6 bases). Germline assignment: CDR1 SGDLS and CDR2 YYNGEE. The CDR3 has 17 residues. V was shortened by 4 bases and J by 5 bases, with 21 bases between the two germline ends. The CDR3 nucleotides read TGTGCCAGCAGCCTCCTTTCCGGGACTCCAAGAACCGGGGAGCTGTTTTTT. Protein product: CASSLLSGTPRTGELFF. Complete variable domain (other parts from reference TRBV9 and TRBJ2-2): DSGVTQTPKHLITATGQRVTLRCSPRSGDLSVYWYQQSLDQGLQFLIQYYNGEERAKGNILERFSAQQFPDLHSELNLSSLELGDSALYFCASSLLSGTPRTGELFFGEGSRLTVL.

This rearrangement joins TRBV5-1 to TRBJ2-3; D might be TRBD1 (5 bases). The CDR3 length is 16 residues. Germline CDR1 and CDR2: SGHRS and YFSETQ. The V gene lost 4 bases and the J gene lost 0 bases, with 15 bases spanning the gap. The CDR3, as DNA: TGCGCCAGCAGCCCTGCAGGGTCCCCTAGCACAGATACGCAGTATTTT. It encodes CASSPAGSPSTDTQYF.

The chain links TRBV4-3 to TRBJ1-4; D is unclear. The CDR3 extends over 16 amino acids. Deletions cut 0 bases from V and 8 bases from J, with 16 bases between. Germline lookup yields CDR1 LGHNA and CDR2 YSLEER. CDR3 bases: TGCGCCAGCAGCCAAGATAAACTGATGATAGAGGAAAAACTGTTTTTT. The encoded protein is CASSQDKLMIEEKLFF.

This clone showed up just a few times. The genes are TRBV9 and TRBJ1-2; TRBD1 is a possible D gene (6 bases). V was cut by 4 bases and J by 4 bases, with 14 bases left in between. This CDR3 comprises 14 residues. The V gene's germline CDR1 is SGDLS and CDR2 YYNGEE. The CDR3 is CASSPQQGGYGYTF. As DNA, the CDR3 is TGTGCCAGCAGCCCCCAACAGGGCGGCTATGGCTACACCTTC.